These T cell receptor beta chains were read from a single sample in a study of T cell changes during pregnancy in multiple sclerosis. Here immunoSEQ multiplex PCR was the method, and the copy in TCRdb shows in-frame clones only, minus some. The data show approximately 74,000 clones, more than 85% seen once. The input for sequencing was peripheral blood, taken before pregnancy. The receptors come from a female donor with multiple sclerosis, enrolled in a pregnancy study. Both conserved end residues are part of each CDR3. A D gene is named only where the DNA matches it firmly. Size is omitted from some rows. Given values are once, few, many or a class for expanded clones.

j_call cdr3_length d_call v_call clone_size cdr3_nt cdr3_aa
TRBJ2-2 21 TRBD1 TRBV29-1 - TGCAGCGTTACCCCCGGGACAGGGTTGGGGCCCCCGATCGCGAACACCGGGGAGCTGTTTTTT CSVTPGTGLGPPIANTGELFF
TRBJ1-2 15 TRBD1 TRBV2 - TGTGCCAGCAGTGCTCCTCGGACAGGGAACTATGGCTACACCTTC CASSAPRTGNYGYTF
TRBJ2-7 13 - TRBV7-8 - TGTGCCAGCAGCTTGAGTCATGACAGACTGCAGTACTTC CASSLSHDRLQYF
TRBJ1-1 14 - TRBV7-2 - TGTGCCAGCAGCTTTGGGGGGGAGAGTACTGAAGCTTTCTTT CASSFGGESTEAFF
TRBJ1-5 13 - TRBV5-1 - TGCGCCAGCGAACAGGCTCGCAATCAGCCCCAGCATTTT CASEQARNQPQHF
TRBJ1-2 13 - TRBV5-1 - TGCGCCAGCAGCTCCAGGGGTAACTATGGCTACACCTTC CASSSRGNYGYTF
TRBJ2-2 16 TRBD2 TRBV7-2 - TGTGCCAGCAGCCCGACCGGGACTAGCGTGACCGGGGAGCTGTTTTTT CASSPTGTSVTGELFF
TRBJ1-2 16 - TRBV7-2 - TGTGCCAGCAGCCCCGAGGCGGCCGTTCACTTCTATGGCTACACCTTC CASSPEAAVHFYGYTF
TRBJ1-2 12 - TRBV5-6 - TGTGCCAGCAGCGAAGACGGGGATGGCTACACCTTC CASSEDGDGYTF
TRBJ2-7 15 TRBD2 TRBV29-1 - TGCAGCGTTGCGGCTAGCGGGAGTCGCCCCTACGAGCAGTACTTC CSVAASGSRPYEQYF
TRBJ2-3 15 - TRBV5-1 once TGCGCCAGCAGTTTCTCCGCTAGCGGCACAGATACGCAGTATTTT CASSFSASGTDTQYF
TRBJ2-7 17 TRBD1 TRBV7-2 - TGTGCCAGCAGCTTAGTACTCCGACAGGGGAGGTCCTACGAGCAGTACTTC CASSLVLRQGRSYEQYF
TRBJ1-4 16 TRBD1 TRBV4-3 - TGCGCCAGCAGCCGGGCGTCAGGTCAGGGGGGCGAAAAACTGTTTTTT CASSRASGQGGEKLFF
TRBJ2-7 12 - TRBV7-9 - TGTGCCAGCAGCCTAGGAGATTACGAGCAGTACTTC CASSLGDYEQYF
TRBJ2-4 15 - TRBV30 - TGTGCCTGGAATTTGGGCCCGGGGGTGGGAAACATTCAGTACTTC CAWNLGPGVGNIQYF
TRBJ2-7 14 TRBD2 TRBV12-5 - TGTGCTAGTGGTGGGGGACTAGCGGGGGACGAGCAGTACTTC CASGGGLAGDEQYF
TRBJ2-1 15 TRBD1 TRBV7-6 - TGTGCCAGCAGCTCGGGACAGAGAAGCTACAATGAGCAGTTCTTC CASSSGQRSYNEQFF
TRBJ1-5 11 - TRBV28 few TGTGCCAGCAGTTTACACTGGCCCCAGCATTTT CASSLHWPQHF
TRBJ1-5 15 - TRBV30 - TGTGCCTGGAGTGTACTTACGACAACTAATCAGCCCCAGCATTTT CAWSVLTTTNQPQHF
TRBJ2-7 13 TRBD1 TRBV5-1 - TGCGCCAGCAGCCCGGGACAGGGCGGCGAGCAGTACTTC CASSPGQGGEQYF
TRBJ2-1 16 TRBD2 TRBV6-5 once TGTGCCAGCAGTTACTCGGCGGGAGGAACCTACAATGAGCAGTTCTTC CASSYSAGGTYNEQFF
TRBJ1-1 15 - TRBV4-3 - TGCGCCAGCAGCCAAGTTGAGACAGGGAACACTGAAGCTTTCTTT CASSQVETGNTEAFF
TRBJ1-2 16 TRBD1 TRBV28 - TGTGCCAGCAGTCCACAAGATCAACAGGGGGGCTATGGCTACACCTTC CASSPQDQQGGYGYTF
TRBJ2-7 15 - TRBV19 - TGTGCCAGTAGTATTGCAGGGTCAGCCTCCTACGAGCAGTACTTC CASSIAGSASYEQYF
TRBJ2-1 13 TRBD2 TRBV19 once TGTGCCAGTACTAGCGGGAGATACAATGAGCAGTTCTTC CASTSGRYNEQFF
TRBJ2-2 13 - TRBV5-1 - TGCGCCAGCAGCAAGGACATTGGCGGGGAGCTGTTTTTT CASSKDIGGELFF
TRBJ1-2 14 - TRBV11-2 - TGTGCCAGCAGCTTAGGCCGGGAGAACTATGGCTACACCTTC CASSLGRENYGYTF
TRBJ2-6 17 - TRBV18 - TGTGCCAGCTCACCGCTCGGACAAAACTCTGGGGCCAACGTCCTGACTTTC CASSPLGQNSGANVLTF
TRBJ2-7 12 - TRBV29-1 - TGCAGCGTTAGCGACGGGTCCTACGAGCAGTACTTC CSVSDGSYEQYF
TRBJ1-6 14 TRBD1 TRBV29-1 - TGCAGCGTTAAATCAGGGGGCGCAAGTTCACCCCTCCACTTT CSVKSGGASSPLHF
TRBJ1-6 17 - TRBV4-2 - TGTGCCAGCAGCCAAGTGGGTTCACAGGGTGGCCAATCACCCCTCCACTTT CASSQVGSQGGQSPLHF
TRBJ2-1 17 TRBD2 TRBV25-1 many TGTGCCAGCAGTGAATTGGGCGGGAGGGCAGGTTACAATGAGCAGTTCTTC CASSELGGRAGYNEQFF
TRBJ2-1 15 - TRBV9 - TGTGCCAGCAGCGTAATCGGGACAACCTACAATGAGCAGTTCTTC CASSVIGTTYNEQFF
TRBJ1-6 16 - TRBV5-1 - TGCGCCAGCAGCTTGGGAGAGACAGAGACTAATTCACCCCTCCACTTT CASSLGETETNSPLHF
TRBJ2-3 16 TRBD2 TRBV5-4 once TGTGCCAGCAGCTTACGACTAGCGGAGGACACAGATACGCAGTATTTT CASSLRLAEDTDTQYF
TRBJ2-1 14 TRBD2 TRBV6-5 - TGTGCCAGCAGTGACACTAGCGGAAACAATGAGCAGTTCTTC CASSDTSGNNEQFF
TRBJ1-2 12 TRBD1 TRBV6-1 - TGTGCCAGTCCGGGACAGAACTATGGCTACACCTTC CASPGQNYGYTF
TRBJ2-1 14 - TRBV27 - TGTGCCAGCAGTTTATCCTTACCCCGCGATGAGCAGTTCTTC CASSLSLPRDEQFF
TRBJ1-1 14 TRBD1 TRBV27 once TGTGCCAGTCTGGGGACAGGGATGAACACTGAAGCTTTCTTT CASLGTGMNTEAFF
TRBJ2-3 17 TRBD2 TRBV18 - TGTGCCAGCTCACCAATGGACGCGGGAGGGGGCACAGATACGCAGTATTTT CASSPMDAGGGTDTQYF
TRBJ2-1 14 TRBD2 TRBV19 once TGTGCCAGTAGTATAGTTGGGGGGGACAATGAGCAGTTCTTC CASSIVGGDNEQFF
TRBJ1-1 15 - TRBV7-9 - TGTGCCAGCAGCTTAGAGGCAGGGGTGGGCACTGAAGCTTTCTTT CASSLEAGVGTEAFF